The 13 T cell receptor beta chains in this list originate from one sample, sequenced in a study of control samples from healthy donors and cancer patients (dated by TCRdb to between 2020 and 2021). The library came from the immunoSEQ multiplex PCR assay. Entries here come from immuneACCESS through TCRdb and include only in-frame sequences with V and J called. Some clones fail to appear in such tables; in the studies checked, an unresolved V gene covers under half of the shortfall, and the cause of the remainder is unknown. Within this sample are roughly 170,000 clones, with 75% to 95% of them counted one time only. The ten largest clones add up to 2% to 2.5% of the sample. Sequencing was performed on blood. The origin of the receptors is a woman in her 40s in good health.

The chain recombines TRBV3-1 (or the pseudogene TRBV3-2) with TRBJ2-2, with D perhaps TRBD1 (6 bases). CDR1 LGHDT and CDR2 YNNKEL come from the germline V gene (reference sequence). The CDR3 loop spans 15 amino acids. V lost 8 bases and J lost 3, with 16 bases in between. CDR3 loop: CASEGGTAHTGELFF. The CDR3 DNA sequence: TGTGCCAGCGAAGGGGGTACCGCCCACACCGGGGAGCTGTTTTTT.

The chain recombines TRBV29-1 with TRBJ2-4, with D possibly matching TRBD2 (5 bases). Trimming took off 3 bases at V and 7 bases at J, with 10 bases between the two ends. Germline CDR1 SQVTM, CDR2 ANQGSEA. The CDR3 totals 12 residues. CDR3 nucleotides: TGCAGCGTTGACACGGGGTCGAACATTCAGTACTTC. This gives the protein CSVDTGSNIQYF.

The J gene is TRBJ2-5, the V gene TRBV11-2; 10 bases are shared with TRBD2. Germline V gene sequence: CDR1 SGHAT, CDR2 FQNNGV. CDR3 size: 15 residues. Unmatched junction bases numbered 9, after V lost 6 bases and J lost 5 bases. This chain's CDR3 is CASRNSAGLAETQYF. CDR3 nucleotide sequence: TGTGCCAGCAGAAACTCCGCGGGACTAGCGGAGACCCAGTACTTC.

The chain joins TRBV3-1 (or the pseudogene TRBV3-2) to TRBJ2-3, with 10 bases fitting TRBD2. CDR3 size: 17 residues. Germline CDR1 reads LGHDT; CDR2 reads YNNKEL (reference sequence). V lost 0 bases, J lost 3 bases, and 6 bases stayed unmatched. CDR3 residues: CASSQDRAGGYTDTQYF. CDR3 DNA sequence: TGTGCCAGCAGCCAAGACAGAGCGGGGGGGTATACAGATACGCAGTATTTT.

This chain joins TRBV7-8 and TRBJ2-3, with 8 bases aligning to TRBD1. The CDR3 has 16 amino acids. Germline lookup yields CDR1 SGHVS and CDR2 FQNEAQ. Trimming cost V 5 bases and J 1 base; bases outside gene matches: 8. CDR3 DNA: TGTGCCAGCAGCCCCCTCGGACAGGGCCGCACAGATACGCAGTATTTT. This translates into CASSPLGQGRTDTQYF.

The chain links TRBV2 to TRBJ1-2; 9 bases map to TRBD1. CDR1 and CDR2 from the germline V gene are SNHLY and FYNNEI. The CDR3 sequence is 14 residues long. After removal of 6 bases from V and 2 bases from J, the junction contained 4 bases not matched to a gene. DNA for the CDR3: TGTGCCAGCAGACCAGGGACAGGGAACTATGGCTACACCTTC. Protein product: CASRPGTGNYGYTF.

The chain joins TRBV2 to TRBJ1-1, with 8 bases fitting TRBD1. V lost 7 bases and J lost 5; bases outside the gene matches: 9. This CDR3 region has 14 residues. Germline V gene sequence: CDR1 SNHLY, CDR2 FYNNEI. Written as DNA, the CDR3 is TGTGCCAGCAATACTCAGGGGGCGGGGACTGAAGCTTTCTTT. It specifies CASNTQGAGTEAFF.

V and J are TRBV2 and TRBJ1-1; D unclear. V lost 3 bases and J lost 2, with 7 bases in between. Germline CDR1 reads SNHLY; CDR2 reads FYNNEI. There are 13 residues in the CDR3. In DNA, the CDR3 is TGTGCCAGCAGTGATTCGGAAAACACTGAAGCTTTCTTT. It is translated as CASSDSENTEAFF.

The V and J genes are TRBV10-1 and TRBJ2-7, with D uncertain. This CDR3 has 12 amino acids. Per germline, CDR1 WNHNN and CDR2 SYGVQD (reference sequence). The V end was cut by 7 bases, the J end by 7 bases, with 14 bases between. CDR3 DNA: TGCGCCAGCACGACGGGCCCGCGGGAGCAGTACTTC. It yields the protein CASTTGPREQYF.

The V and J genes are TRBV4-1 and TRBJ2-7, with a weak D call TRBD1 (7 bases). CDR1 and CDR2 (germline): MGHRA, YSYEKL. The CDR3 length is 15 residues. V lost 4 bases and J lost 5, with 18 bases in between. CDR3 loop: CASSLLDREANEQYF. The CDR3 DNA follows: TGCGCCAGCAGCCTTTTAGACAGGGAGGCCAACGAGCAGTACTTC.

The rearrangement uses TRBV19 and TRBJ1-1; D call uncertain. The V gene lost 3 bases and the J gene lost 1 base, with 18 bases spanning the gap. The CDR3 runs to 17 residues. CDR1 and CDR2 from the germline V gene are LNHDA and SQIVND (reference sequence). CDR3 sequence reads: CASSILRGAEGNTEAFF. The CDR3 DNA follows: TGTGCCAGTAGTATCCTTCGTGGCGCAGAAGGGAACACTGAAGCTTTCTTT.

The chain joins TRBV5-1 to TRBJ1-2; D uncertain. V shed 4 bases and J shed 2 bases, with 15 bases lying between them. CDR3 length equals 15 residues. Looked up from germline, CDR1 is SGHRS and CDR2 is YFSETQ. Written as DNA, the CDR3 is TGCGCCAGCAGCGGAGAAGGAGACCTGAACTATGGCTACACCTTC. It yields the protein CASSGEGDLNYGYTF.

This chain uses TRBV5-1 with TRBJ1-6; the D gene is possibly TRBD1 (5 bases). Germline loops: CDR1 SGHRS, CDR2 YFSETQ. V gave up 0 bases and J gave up 0 bases, with 10 bases separating them. CDR3 size: 17 residues. In DNA, the CDR3 is TGCGCCAGCAGCTTGGTCGACAGTAGCTCCTATAATTCACCCCTCCACTTT. Its protein product is CASSLVDSSSYNSPLHF.